This T cell receptor beta chain was captured by sequencing in a study of T cell responses to AZD1222 COVID-19 vaccine. Assay used: immunoSEQ multiplex PCR; TCRdb lists only in-frame clones, some missing. The profile shows 150,000 to 180,000 clones, roughly 90% of them singletons. J was trimmed by 5 bases and V by 5 bases; bases with no gene match: 7. Germline V gene data show CDR1 as SEHNR and CDR2 as FQNEAQ (reference sequence). The CDR3 is made up of 14 amino acids. The rearrangement links TRBV7-9 to TRBJ2-3; 7 bases fit TRBD1. The sequencing here drew on peripheral blood, taken on day 0 of AZD1222 vaccination. The sequence derives from an adult in good health. The CDR3 bases are TGTGCCAGCAGCCACGGGACAGCTGAAGATACGCAGTATTTT. Residues: CASSHGTAEDTQYF.